Shown below are 20 T cell receptor beta chains from a single sample sequenced in a study of regulatory T cells in long-lasting Graves disease. Noted time point: persistent/refractory GD, antithyroid drugs over 5 years with positive TRAb. The TCR library was prepared using RNA isolated from PBMCs. Investigators prepared the TCR beta libraries by applying iRepertoire HTBI primers and Arm-PCR of CDR3 regions. Via MiXCR, TCRdb re-called the multiplex PCR reads, giving one row per CDR3 protein. The sample has roughly 490,000 distinct CDR3 sequences; approximately 23% are singletons. The starting material was peripheral blood mononuclear cells (PBMCs), obtained when the disease was refractory, from a patient treated with antithyroid drugs. The receptors shown here come from a female donor with Graves disease.

The chain recombines TRBV11-3 with TRBJ2-2; a possible D gene is TRBD1 (5 bases). V lost 0 bases and J 5 bases, leaving 13 bases between the germline ends. CDR3 size: 16 residues. CDR1 is SGHNT and CDR2 is YENEEA in the germline V gene. The CDR3 DNA is TGTGCCAGCAGCTTAGATTTAGGGGATGGAACCGGGGAGCTGTTTTTT. Its translation is CASSLDLGDGTGELFF.

The rearrangement joins TRBV12-3 or TRBV12-4 to TRBJ2-1; D gene unclear. V was pared by 6 bases and J by 4 bases, with 22 bases between. The CDR3 runs 17 residues. The CDR3 sequence: CASSLHIGVSEYNEQFF. The DNA of the CDR3 is TGTGCCAGCAGCCTGCACATAGGCGTATCGGAATACAATGAGCAGTTCTTC.

This clonotype has a count of ten or more. The J gene is TRBJ2-5, the V gene TRBV2; no clear D gene. The CDR3 has 15 residues. Germline lookup yields CDR1 SNHLY and CDR2 FYNNEI. Trimming removed 6 bases from V and 1 base from J, with 15 bases in between. This chain's CDR3 is CASRAPIGSQETQYF. For the CDR3, the DNA is TGTGCCAGCAGGGCCCCCATCGGAAGCCAAGAGACCCAGTACTTC.

This clonotype was counted many times. The chain recombines TRBV20-1 with TRBJ1-5; maybe TRBD1 (6 bases). This CDR3 is 13 amino acids long. From germline, CDR1 is DFQATT and CDR2 SNEGSKA (reference sequence). V was pared by 5 bases and J by 3 bases, with 11 bases between. The CDR3, as DNA: TGCAGTGCTGAGGGGGGCCCCAATCAGCCCCAGCATTTT. Its protein is CSAEGGPNQPQHF.

The genes are TRBV19 and TRBJ1-2, with TRBD1 identical over 9 bases. V lost 5 bases and J lost 3; bases outside the gene matches: 4. Germline V gives CDR1 LNHDA, CDR2 SQIVND (reference sequence). This CDR3 spans 14 amino acids. CDR3 in DNA: TGTGCCAGTAGTCTATGGACAGGGGACTATGGCTACACCTTC. Translating gives CASSLWTGDYGYTF. Together with reference TRBV19 and TRBJ1-2, the CDR3 gives the full variable domain: DGGITQSPKYLFRKEGQNVTLSCEQNLNHDAMYWYRQDPGQGLRLIYYSQIVNDFQKGDIAEGYSVSREKKESFPLTVTSAQKNPTAFYLCASSLWTGDYGYTFGSGTRLTVV.

In this sample, this clonotype turned up a few times. The V call is TRBV9, the J call TRBJ2-5, with a weak D call TRBD2 (6 bases). This CDR3 is 14 amino acids long. V shed 0 bases and J shed 5 bases, with 11 bases lying between them. Germline CDR1 and CDR2: SGDLS and YYNGEE. The CDR3 sequence: CASSVDREWETQYF. Here the CDR3 DNA reads TGTGCCAGCAGCGTAGACCGGGAGTGGGAGACCCAGTACTTC.

This clonotype has just a few counts. This rearrangement joins TRBV19 to TRBJ1-1, with a weak D call TRBD1 (5 bases). V lost 8 bases, J lost 3 bases, and 13 bases lay in between. CDR1 LNHDA and CDR2 SQIVND come from the germline V gene (reference sequence). The CDR3 loop spans 13 amino acids. CDR3 sequence: CASGLQVYTEAFF. DNA of the CDR3: TGTGCCAGTGGGCTACAGGTTTACACTGAAGCTTTCTTT.

This clonotype was counted a few times. As DNA, the CDR3 is TGTGCCAGCAGTCCACAGGGGCCGGATGGGACCCAGTACTTC. Translating gives CASSPQGPDGTQYF. V usage is TRBV6-1 and J usage is TRBJ2-5; 7 bases are a match to TRBD1. The germline CDR1 and CDR2 sequences are MNHNS and SASEGT. The CDR3 loop spans 14 amino acids. J lost 7 bases, V lost 5 bases, and 10 bases had no gene match.

This clonotype appeared a few times. The genes are TRBV19 and TRBJ2-3, with D perhaps matching TRBD2 (5 bases). This CDR3 comprises 15 residues. Trimming removed 7 bases at V and 8 bases at J, with 22 bases between. Germline CDR1 and CDR2: LNHDA and SQIVND (reference sequence). The CDR3 sequence: CASIPTVGVTSTQYF. The CDR3 bases are TGTGCCAGTATCCCAACTGTCGGGGTCACCTCTACGCAGTATTTT.

This clonotype has a count of ten or more. The genes are TRBV28 and TRBJ1-1; 8 bases match TRBD1. CDR3 length equals 12 residues. CDR1 is MDHEN and CDR2 is SYDVKM in the germline V gene. J lost 10 bases, V lost 5 bases, and 6 bases had no gene match. CDR3 nucleotide sequence: TGTGCCAGCAGTGCGGACAGGGTACGAGCTTTCTTT. Translation: CASSADRVRAFF.

In this sample, this clonotype turned up many times. The rearrangement joins TRBV28 to TRBJ1-5, with D uncertain. The CDR3 sequence is 15 residues long. Germline V CDR1 and CDR2: MDHEN, SYDVKM. V was shortened by 6 bases and J by 0 bases, with 12 bases between the two germline ends. CDR3 DNA sequence: TGTGCCAGCAGCCCGTATTCGGGTAGCAATCAGCCCCAGCATTTT. Translating gives CASSPYSGSNQPQHF.

The chain links TRBV7-2 to TRBJ2-5, with 8 bases identical to TRBD2. J gave up 2 bases and V 1 base, and 3 bases lay outside the gene matches. Germline V gene sequence: CDR1 SGHTA, CDR2 FQGNSA. The CDR3 runs 15 residues. The CDR3 nucleotides read TGTGCCAGCAGCTTAGGATCTAGCGGGCAAGAGACCCAGTACTTC. Its translation is CASSLGSSGQETQYF.

This clonotype was found a few times. The V and J genes are TRBV5-1 and TRBJ1-2; 7 bases line up with TRBD1. This CDR3 is built from 13 residues. Germline-derived CDR1 and CDR2 are SGHRS and YFSETQ. After removal of 4 bases from V and 6 bases from J, the junction contained 6 bases not matched to a gene. This CDR3 is CASSPGTVHGYTF. CDR3 DNA: TGCGCCAGCAGCCCGGGGACAGTTCATGGCTACACCTTC.

Note on this clonotype: Since a far larger clone is one base different, this is likely a read error. The chain couples TRBV7-2 to TRBJ2-7; 8 nucleotides line up with TRBD2. The CDR3 covers 13 residues. The J segment lost 2 bases and the V segment lost 8 bases, leaving 5 bases of the junction unmatched. Germline V gene data show CDR1 as SGHTA and CDR2 as FQGNSA. CDR3 in amino acids: CASGSGLAYEQYF. CDR3 nucleotides: TGTGCCAGCGGCTCGGGACTAGCCTACGAGCAGTACTTC.

In this sample, this clonotype turned up many times. The chain carries TRBV11-1 and TRBJ1-6, with TRBD1 identical over 7 bases. With 8 bases clipped from V and 7 bases from J, the junction kept 11 bases outside the gene matches. CDR1 is SGHAT and CDR2 is FQDESV in the germline V gene (reference sequence). This CDR3 has 15 residues. The CDR3 sequence: CASSTGQQENSPLHF. In nucleotides, the CDR3 is TGTGCCAGCTCGACGGGACAGCAAGAGAATTCACCCCTCCACTTT.

This clonotype turned up a few times. For the CDR3, the DNA is TGTGCCAGCAGTCCCCCGGGACGGAACATCTATGGCTACACCTTC. As protein: CASSPPGRNIYGYTF. The chain recombines TRBV12-3 or TRBV12-4 with TRBJ1-2, with a weak D call TRBD1 (5 bases). Trimming left V 5 bases short and J 4 bases short, with 17 bases between. This CDR3 has 15 amino acids.

This clonotype was observed a few times. This chain uses TRBV20-1 with TRBJ1-1; D is unclear. V was shortened by 6 bases and J by 6 bases, with 23 bases between the two germline ends. CDR3 length: 15 residues. The germline CDR1 and CDR2 sequences are DFQATT and SNEGSKA (reference sequence). The CDR3 spells CSAHGRNSFQSEAFF. DNA for the CDR3: TGCAGTGCCCACGGAAGGAACAGCTTTCAATCTGAAGCTTTCTTT.

Remarks on this clonotype: A read error may account for a junction end that differs from germline. The V gene is TRBV27, the J gene TRBJ2-1, with D perhaps being TRBD1 or TRBD2 (5 bases each). This CDR3 has 15 residues. Germline V gene data show CDR1 as MNHEY and CDR2 as SMNVEV (reference sequence). The CDR3 DNA sequence: TGTGCCACCAGTGATCCCCGGGACGCTACAGATGAGCAGTTCTTC. It translates to CATSDPRDATDEQFF.

Details on this clonotype: Since a much larger clone is just one base distant, this may be a read error. In DNA form, the CDR3 reads TGTGCCAGCAGTTCAGCGGGGGCATTCCGGCCAGCGGTACAAGAGACCCAGTACTTC. Residues: CASSSAGAFRPAVQETQYF. The chain combines TRBV11-3 with TRBJ2-5; TRBD2 aligns across 8 bases. The J segment lost 2 bases and the V segment lost 6 bases, leaving 20 bases of the junction unmatched. Germline values: CDR1 SGHNT, CDR2 YENEEA. CDR3 length: 19 amino acids.

This clonotype has at least ten counts. V usage is TRBV2 and J usage is TRBJ1-2; TRBD1 agrees at 8 bases. Germline trimming cut 6 bases from V and 10 bases from J; bases unmatched to any gene: 10. Germline assignment: CDR1 SNHLY and CDR2 FYNNEI. The CDR3 covers 13 residues. CDR3 region: CASSPGQGGDYTF. For the CDR3, the DNA is TGTGCCAGCAGCCCCGGACAGGGTGGAGACTACACCTTC.